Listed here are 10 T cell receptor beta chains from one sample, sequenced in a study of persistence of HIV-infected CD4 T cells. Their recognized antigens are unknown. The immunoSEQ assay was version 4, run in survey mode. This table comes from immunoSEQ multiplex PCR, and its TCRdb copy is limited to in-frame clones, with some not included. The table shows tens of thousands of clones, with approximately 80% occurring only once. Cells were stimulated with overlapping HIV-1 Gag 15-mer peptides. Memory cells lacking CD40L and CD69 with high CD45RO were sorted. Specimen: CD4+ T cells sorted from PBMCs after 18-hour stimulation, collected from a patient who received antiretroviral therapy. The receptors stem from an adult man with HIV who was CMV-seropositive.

In nucleotides, the CDR3 is TGCGCCAGCAGCTTGTCGAGGTCGGGCGGAAACACCATATATTTT. It specifies CASSLSRSGGNTIYF. J is TRBJ1-3 and V is TRBV5-1; the D is unclear. V was pared by 1 base and J by 4 bases, with 12 bases between. Germline assignment: CDR1 SGHRS and CDR2 YFSETQ. CDR3 length: 15 residues.

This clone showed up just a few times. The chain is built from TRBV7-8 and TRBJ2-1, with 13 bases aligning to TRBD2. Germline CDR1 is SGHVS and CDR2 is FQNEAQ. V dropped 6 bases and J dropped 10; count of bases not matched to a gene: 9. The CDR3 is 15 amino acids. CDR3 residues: CASRAGTSGVREQFF. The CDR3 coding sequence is TGTGCCAGCAGGGCCGGGACTAGCGGGGTAAGGGAGCAGTTCTTC.

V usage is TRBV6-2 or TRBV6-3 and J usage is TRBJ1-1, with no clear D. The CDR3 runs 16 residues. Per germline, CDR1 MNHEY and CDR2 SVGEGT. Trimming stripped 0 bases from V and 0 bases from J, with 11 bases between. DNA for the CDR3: TGTGCCAGCAGTTACTCCCTGTCGGACCTGAACACTGAAGCTTTCTTT. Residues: CASSYSLSDLNTEAFF.

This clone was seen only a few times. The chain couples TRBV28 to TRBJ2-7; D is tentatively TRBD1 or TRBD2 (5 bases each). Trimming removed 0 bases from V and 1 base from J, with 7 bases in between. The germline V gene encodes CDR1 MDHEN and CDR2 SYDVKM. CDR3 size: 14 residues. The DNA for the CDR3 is TGTGCCAGCAGTTTATGGGGGGTTTCCTACGAGCAGTACTTC. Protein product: CASSLWGVSYEQYF.

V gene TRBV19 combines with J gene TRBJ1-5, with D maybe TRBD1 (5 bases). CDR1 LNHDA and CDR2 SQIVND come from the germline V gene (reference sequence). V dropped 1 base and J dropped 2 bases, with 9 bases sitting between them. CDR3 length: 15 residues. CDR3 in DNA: TGTGCCAGTAGTATAGCCAGGGCGGGCAATCAGCCCCAGCATTTT. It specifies CASSIARAGNQPQHF.

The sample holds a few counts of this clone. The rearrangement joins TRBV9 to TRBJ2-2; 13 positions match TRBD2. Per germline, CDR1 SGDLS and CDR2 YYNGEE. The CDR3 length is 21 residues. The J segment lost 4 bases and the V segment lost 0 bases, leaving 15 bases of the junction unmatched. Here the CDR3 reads CASSVGFSGTSGMVVTGELFF. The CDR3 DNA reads TGTGCCAGCAGCGTAGGCTTTTCCGGGACTAGCGGGATGGTAGTCACCGGGGAGCTGTTTTTT.

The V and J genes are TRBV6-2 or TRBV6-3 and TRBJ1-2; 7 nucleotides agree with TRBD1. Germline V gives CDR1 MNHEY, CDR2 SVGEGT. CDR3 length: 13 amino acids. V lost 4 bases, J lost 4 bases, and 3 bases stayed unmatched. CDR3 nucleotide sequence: TGTGCCAGCAGTTCTCAGGGGGTCTATGGCTACACCTTC. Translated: CASSSQGVYGYTF.

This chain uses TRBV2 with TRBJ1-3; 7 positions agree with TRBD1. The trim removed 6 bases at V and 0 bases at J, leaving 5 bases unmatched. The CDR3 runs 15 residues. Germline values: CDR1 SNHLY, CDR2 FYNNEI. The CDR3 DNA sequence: TGTGCCAGCAGAACAGGGGTCTTCTCTGGAAACACCATATATTTT. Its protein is CASRTGVFSGNTIYF.

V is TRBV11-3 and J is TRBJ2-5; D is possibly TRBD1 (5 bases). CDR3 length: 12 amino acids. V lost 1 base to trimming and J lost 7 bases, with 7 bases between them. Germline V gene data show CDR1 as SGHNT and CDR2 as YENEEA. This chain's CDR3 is CASSLGQGTQYF. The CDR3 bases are TGTGCCAGCAGCTTAGGCCAGGGGACCCAGTACTTC.

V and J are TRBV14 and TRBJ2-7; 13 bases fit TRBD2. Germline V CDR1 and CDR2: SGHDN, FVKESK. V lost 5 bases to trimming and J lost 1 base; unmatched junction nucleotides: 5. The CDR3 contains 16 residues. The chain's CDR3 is CASSGLAGAGSYEQYF. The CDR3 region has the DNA TGTGCCAGCAGCGGACTAGCGGGAGCCGGTTCCTACGAGCAGTACTTC.